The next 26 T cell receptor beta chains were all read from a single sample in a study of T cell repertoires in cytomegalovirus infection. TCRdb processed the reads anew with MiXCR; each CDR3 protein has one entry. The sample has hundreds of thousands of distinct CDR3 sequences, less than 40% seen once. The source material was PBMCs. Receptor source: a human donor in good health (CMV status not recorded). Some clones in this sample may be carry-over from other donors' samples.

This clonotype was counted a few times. CDR3 in DNA: TGCAGCGCCTTATGGCGACTAGCTATATTCAATGAGCAGTTCTTC. Protein: CSALWRLAIFNEQFF. V usage is TRBV29-1 and J usage is TRBJ2-1; 7 nucleotides agree with TRBD2. The CDR3 loop spans 15 amino acids. The ends lost 7 bases at V and 6 bases at J; junction bases unmatched: 15. Germline CDR1 and CDR2: SQVTM and ANQGSEA.

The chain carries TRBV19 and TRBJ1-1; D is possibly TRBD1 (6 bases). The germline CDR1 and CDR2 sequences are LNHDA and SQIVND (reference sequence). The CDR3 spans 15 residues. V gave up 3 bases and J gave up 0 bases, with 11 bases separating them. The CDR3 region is CASSITGQLNTEAFF. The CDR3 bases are TGTGCCAGTAGTATCACAGGGCAGTTGAACACTGAAGCTTTCTTT.

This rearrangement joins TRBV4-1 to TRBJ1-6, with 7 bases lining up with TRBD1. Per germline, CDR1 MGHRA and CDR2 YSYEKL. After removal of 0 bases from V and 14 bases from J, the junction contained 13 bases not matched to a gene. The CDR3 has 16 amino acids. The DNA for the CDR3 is TGCGCCAGCAGCCAAGATCGACAGGGCTTGGTTCAAGCCCTCCACTTT. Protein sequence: CASSQDRQGLVQALHF.

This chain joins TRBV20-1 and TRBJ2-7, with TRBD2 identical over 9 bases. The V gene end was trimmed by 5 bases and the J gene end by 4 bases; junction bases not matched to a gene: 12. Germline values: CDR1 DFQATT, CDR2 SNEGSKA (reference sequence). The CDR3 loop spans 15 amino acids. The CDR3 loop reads CSAGIAGAPPYEQYF. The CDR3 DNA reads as TGCAGTGCTGGGATAGCGGGAGCCCCACCATACGAGCAGTACTTC.

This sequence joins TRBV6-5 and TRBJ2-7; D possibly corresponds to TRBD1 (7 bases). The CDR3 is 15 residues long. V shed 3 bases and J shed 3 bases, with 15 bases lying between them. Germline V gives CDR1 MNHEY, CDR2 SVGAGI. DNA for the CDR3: TGTGCCAGCAGTTATTCCAGGGGGGTCTTCTACGAGCAGTACTTC. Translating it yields CASSYSRGVFYEQYF.

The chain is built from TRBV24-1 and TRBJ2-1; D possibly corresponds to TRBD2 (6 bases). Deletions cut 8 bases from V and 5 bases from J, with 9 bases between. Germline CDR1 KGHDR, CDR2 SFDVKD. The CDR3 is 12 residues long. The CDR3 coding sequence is TGTGCCACCAAGGGCGGGAACAATGAGCAGTTCTTC. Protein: CATKGGNNEQFF.

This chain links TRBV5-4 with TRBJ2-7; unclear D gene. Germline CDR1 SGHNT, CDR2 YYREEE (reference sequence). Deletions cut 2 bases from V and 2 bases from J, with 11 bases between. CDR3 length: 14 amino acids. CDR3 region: CASSFGQSTYEQYF. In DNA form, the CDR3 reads TGTGCCAGCAGCTTCGGTCAGTCCACCTACGAGCAGTACTTC.

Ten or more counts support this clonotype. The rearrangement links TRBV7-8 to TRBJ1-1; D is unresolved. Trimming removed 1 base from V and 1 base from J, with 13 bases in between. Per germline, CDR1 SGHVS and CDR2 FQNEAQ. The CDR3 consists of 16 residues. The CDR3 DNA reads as TGTGCCAGCAGCTTAGTGGTAAGGACCTGGAACACTGAAGCTTTCTTT. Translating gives CASSLVVRTWNTEAFF.

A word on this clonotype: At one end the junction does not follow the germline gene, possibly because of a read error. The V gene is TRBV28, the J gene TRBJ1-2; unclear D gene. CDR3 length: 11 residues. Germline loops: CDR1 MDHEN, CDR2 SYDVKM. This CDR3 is CASILFGGYTF. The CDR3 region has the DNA TGTGCCAGCATTTTATTCGGTGGCTACACCTTC.

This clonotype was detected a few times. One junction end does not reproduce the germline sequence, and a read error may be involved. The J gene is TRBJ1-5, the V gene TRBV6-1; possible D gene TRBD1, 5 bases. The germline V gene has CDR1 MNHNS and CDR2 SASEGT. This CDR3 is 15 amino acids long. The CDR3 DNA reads TGTGCCATCGCTCGGACTCAGGGAGGCAAGCAGCCCCAGCATTTT. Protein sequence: CAIARTQGGKQPQHF.

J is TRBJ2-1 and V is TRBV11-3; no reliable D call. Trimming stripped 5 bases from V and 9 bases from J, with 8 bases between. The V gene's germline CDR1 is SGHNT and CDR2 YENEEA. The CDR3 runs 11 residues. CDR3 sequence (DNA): TGTGCCAGCAGCCGTACGGGTGAGCAGTTCTTC. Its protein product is CASSRTGEQFF.

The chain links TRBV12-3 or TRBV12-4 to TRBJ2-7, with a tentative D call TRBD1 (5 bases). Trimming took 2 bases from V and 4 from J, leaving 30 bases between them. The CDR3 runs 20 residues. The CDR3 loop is CASSLNALIQDPAAGYEQYF. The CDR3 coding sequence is TGTGCCAGCAGTTTAAATGCCCTGATACAGGACCCCGCGGCTGGTTACGAGCAGTACTTC.

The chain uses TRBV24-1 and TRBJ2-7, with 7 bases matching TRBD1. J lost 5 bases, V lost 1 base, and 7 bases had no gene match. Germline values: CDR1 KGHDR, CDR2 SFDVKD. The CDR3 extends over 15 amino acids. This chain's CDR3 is CATSDFRTGSNEQYF. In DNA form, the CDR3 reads TGTGCCACCAGTGATTTTCGGACAGGCTCAAACGAGCAGTACTTC.

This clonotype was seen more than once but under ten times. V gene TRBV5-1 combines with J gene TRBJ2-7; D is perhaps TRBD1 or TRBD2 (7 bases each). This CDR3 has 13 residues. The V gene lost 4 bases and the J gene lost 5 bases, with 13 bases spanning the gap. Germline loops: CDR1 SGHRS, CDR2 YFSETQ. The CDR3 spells CASSPSGGDEQYF. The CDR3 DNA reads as TGCGCCAGCAGCCCCTCAGGGGGGGACGAGCAGTACTTC. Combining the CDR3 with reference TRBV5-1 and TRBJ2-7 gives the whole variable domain KAGVTQTPRYLIKTRGQQVTLSCSPISGHRSVSWYQQTPGQGLQFLFEYFSETQRNKGNFPGRFSGRQFSNSRSEMNVSTLELGDSALYLCASSPSGGDEQYFGPGTRLTVT.

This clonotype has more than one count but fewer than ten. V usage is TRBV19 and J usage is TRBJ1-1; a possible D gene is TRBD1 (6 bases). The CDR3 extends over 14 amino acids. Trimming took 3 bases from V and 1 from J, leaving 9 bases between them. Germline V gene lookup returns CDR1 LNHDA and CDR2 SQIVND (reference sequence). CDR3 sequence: CASSIPRGNTEAFF. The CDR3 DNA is TGTGCCAGTAGTATCCCCAGGGGGAACACTGAAGCTTTCTTT.

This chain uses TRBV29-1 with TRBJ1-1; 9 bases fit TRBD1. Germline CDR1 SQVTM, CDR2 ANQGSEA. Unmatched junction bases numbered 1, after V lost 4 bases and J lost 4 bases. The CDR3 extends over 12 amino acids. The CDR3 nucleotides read TGCAGCGTTGTGACAGGGGGCACTGAAGCTTTCTTT. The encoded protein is CSVVTGGTEAFF.

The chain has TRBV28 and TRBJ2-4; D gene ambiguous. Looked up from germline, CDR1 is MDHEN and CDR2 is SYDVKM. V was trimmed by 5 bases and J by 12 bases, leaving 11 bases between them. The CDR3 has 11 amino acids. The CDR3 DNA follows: TGTGCCAGCAGTGGAAGGGAAAGTCAGTACTTC. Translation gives CASSGRESQYF.

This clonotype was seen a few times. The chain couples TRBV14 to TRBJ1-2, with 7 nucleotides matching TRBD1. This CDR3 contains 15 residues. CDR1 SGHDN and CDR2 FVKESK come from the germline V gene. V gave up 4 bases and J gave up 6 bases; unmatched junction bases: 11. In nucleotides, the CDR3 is TGTGCCAGCAGCCTGACAGGGCTTGGGGAAAATGGCTACACCTTC. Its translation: CASSLTGLGENGYTF.

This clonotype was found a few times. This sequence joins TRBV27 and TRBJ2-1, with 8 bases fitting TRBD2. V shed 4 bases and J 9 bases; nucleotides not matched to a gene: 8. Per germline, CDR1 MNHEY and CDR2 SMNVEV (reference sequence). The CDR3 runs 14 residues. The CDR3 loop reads CASSSASGSVEQFF. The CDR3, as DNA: TGTGCCAGCAGTTCGGCGAGCGGGAGTGTTGAGCAGTTCTTC.

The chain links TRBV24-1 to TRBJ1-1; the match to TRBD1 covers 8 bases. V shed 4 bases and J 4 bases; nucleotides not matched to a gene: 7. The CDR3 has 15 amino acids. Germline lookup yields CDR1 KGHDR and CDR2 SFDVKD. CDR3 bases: TGTGCCACCAGTGAGACCGGGACAGGAACCACTGAAGCTTTCTTT. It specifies CATSETGTGTTEAFF.

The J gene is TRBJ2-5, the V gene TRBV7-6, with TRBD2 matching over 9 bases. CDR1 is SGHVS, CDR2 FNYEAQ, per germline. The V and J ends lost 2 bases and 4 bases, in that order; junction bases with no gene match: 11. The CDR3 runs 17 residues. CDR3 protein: CASSLKRVAGEGETQYF. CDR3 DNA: TGTGCCAGCAGCTTAAAGAGGGTAGCGGGAGAAGGAGAGACCCAGTACTTC.

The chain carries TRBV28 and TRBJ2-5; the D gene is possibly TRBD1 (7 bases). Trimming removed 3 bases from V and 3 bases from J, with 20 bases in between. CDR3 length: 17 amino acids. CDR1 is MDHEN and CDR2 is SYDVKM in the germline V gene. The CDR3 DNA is TGTGCCAGCAGTTTGTCGGGGGACAGTCGACGGAAAGAGACCCAGTACTTC. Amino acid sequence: CASSLSGDSRRKETQYF.

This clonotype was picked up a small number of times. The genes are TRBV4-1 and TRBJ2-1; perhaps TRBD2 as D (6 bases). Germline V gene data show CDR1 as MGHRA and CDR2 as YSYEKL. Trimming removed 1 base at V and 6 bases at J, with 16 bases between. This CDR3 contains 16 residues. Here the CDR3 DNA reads TGCGCCAGCAGCCAAGGGAGAGGGCTAGCGAGCAATGAGCAGTTCTTC. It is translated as CASSQGRGLASNEQFF.

The CDR3 nucleotides read TGCAGTGCTAGAGCCCACGGGTGGGGAGACAATGAGCAGTTCTTC. This translates into CSARAHGWGDNEQFF. V is TRBV20-1 and J is TRBJ2-1; maybe TRBD2 (5 bases). The CDR3 extends over 15 amino acids. From germline, CDR1 is DFQATT and CDR2 SNEGSKA (reference sequence). The germline V and J ends were trimmed by 1 base and 5 bases, with 15 bases remaining between them.

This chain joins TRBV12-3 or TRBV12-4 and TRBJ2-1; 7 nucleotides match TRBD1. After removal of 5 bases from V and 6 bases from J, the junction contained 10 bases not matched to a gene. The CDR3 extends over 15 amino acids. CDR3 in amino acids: CASSVRTGFANEQFF. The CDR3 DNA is TGTGCCAGCAGTGTGAGGACAGGCTTCGCCAATGAGCAGTTCTTC.

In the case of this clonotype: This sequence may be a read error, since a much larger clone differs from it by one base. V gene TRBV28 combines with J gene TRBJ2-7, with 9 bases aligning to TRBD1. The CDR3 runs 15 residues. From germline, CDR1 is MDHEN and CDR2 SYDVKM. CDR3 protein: CAISLYGTGPAEQYF. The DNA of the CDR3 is TGTGCCATCAGTTTATATGGGACAGGGCCCGCCGAGCAGTACTTC.